This is a list of T cell receptor beta chains from one sample in a study of identical twins. From the 5' RACE reads, TCRdb called clonotypes with MiXCR, one entry per CDR3 protein. The sample contains some 500,000 distinct CDR3 sequences, approximately 10% of which appear only once. The same sample was also studied in work on yellow fever vaccine responses in identical twins.

Sequencing used PBMCs. The source is a woman younger than 30 in good health. CDR3s include the opening cysteine and the closing phenylalanine or tryptophan. Each record gives: CDR3 protein, CDR3 DNA, V gene, D gene, clone size, J gene. D genes are given only for firm matches. Rows give clone size only sometimes, using once, few, many, or a class for an expanded clone.

CASSTGTPNGYTF TGTGCCAGCAGCACTGGGACCCCCAACGGCTACACCTTC TRBV3-1 - few TRBJ1-2
CASSQDLGLAGLVYEQFF TGCGCCAGCAGCCAAGATCTCGGACTAGCGGGACTGGTATATGAGCAGTTCTTC TRBV4-3 TRBD2 - TRBJ2-1
CASSLSVAGVSEQYF TGCGCCAGCAGCTTGTCGGTAGCGGGAGTTAGCGAGCAGTACTTC TRBV5-1 TRBD2 - TRBJ2-7
CASSQRPDRAKNIQYF TGTGCCAGTAGCCAACGGCCCGACCGGGCCAAAAACATTCAGTACTTC TRBV19 - few TRBJ2-4
CASSFDGDIQYF TGTGCCAGCAGCTTCGACGGGGACATTCAGTACTTC TRBV7-9 - - TRBJ2-4
CATSVKTDLLFNEQFF TGTGCCACCAGTGTCAAAACGGACCTCCTGTTCAATGAGCAGTTCTTC TRBV24-1 - - TRBJ2-1
CASSLDGEADTQYF TGCGCCAGCAGCTTGGATGGGGAAGCAGATACGCAGTATTTT TRBV5-1 - many TRBJ2-3
CASSLTGQSSGNTIYF TGTGCCAGCAGCTTAACCGGACAGAGCTCTGGAAACACCATATATTTT TRBV7-2 - few TRBJ1-3
CASSQVSWDEQFF TGTGCCAGCAGCCAAGTGAGTTGGGATGAGCAGTTCTTC TRBV3-1 - few TRBJ2-1
CASSQQGLQQFF TGTGCCAGCAGCCAGCAAGGACTACAACAGTTCTTC TRBV14 - - TRBJ2-1
CASSLRGPVIDIQYF TGTGCCAGCAGCCTCAGGGGGCCGGTTATTGACATTCAGTACTTC TRBV28 TRBD1 many TRBJ2-4
CASSLRQSLGSYEQYF TGCGCCAGCAGCTTGAGACAGAGCCTAGGATCCTACGAGCAGTACTTC TRBV5-1 - many TRBJ2-7
CSARDEKTPGTGGIEQFF TGCAGTGCTAGAGATGAGAAGACTCCCGGGACAGGGGGAATTGAGCAGTTCTTC TRBV20-1 TRBD1 few TRBJ2-1
CASSWTSGGGNEQFF TGCGCCAGCAGCTGGACTAGCGGGGGGGGAAATGAGCAGTTCTTC TRBV5-1 TRBD2 - TRBJ2-1
CAIRKTSSDEQFF TGTGCCATCAGAAAGACTAGCTCCGATGAGCAGTTCTTC TRBV10-3 TRBD2 few TRBJ2-1
CASSGQANTGELFF TGCGCCAGCAGCGGTCAGGCGAACACCGGGGAGCTGTTTTTT TRBV5-1 - many TRBJ2-2
CATERQGGNEQFF TGTGCCACCGAAAGGCAGGGTGGCAATGAGCAGTTCTTC TRBV15 - many TRBJ2-1
CASSPSNVDTQYF TGTGCCAGCTCACCCTCGAATGTAGATACGCAGTATTTT TRBV18 - few TRBJ2-3
CSARPRQAYEQYF TGCAGTGCTAGACCCAGACAAGCCTACGAGCAGTACTTC TRBV20-1 - few TRBJ2-7